The rows below give T cell receptor beta chains drawn from one sample of a study of T cells in Graves' hyperthyroidism and ophthalmopathy. TCRdb fed the multiplex PCR reads into MiXCR, producing one record per CDR3 protein. The sample has fewer than 250,000 distinct CDR3 sequences, around 24% seen once. The specimen sequenced was blood. These receptors were collected from a woman between 40 and 50 years old with Graves' ophthalmopathy. Both conserved end residues are part of each CDR3. D genes are given only for firm matches. Clone sizes are given selectively: once, few, many, or a class where the clone is expanded.

many,TRBV15,TRBJ2-7,TRBD2,CATSPSGGGDEQYF,TGTGCCACCAGCCCGTCCGGGGGGGGGGACGAGCAGTACTTC
many,TRBV28,TRBJ1-2,NA,CASSLRGATYGYTF,TGTGCCAGCAGTTTAAGGGGGGCCACCTATGGCTACACCTTC
many,TRBV6-1,TRBJ1-1,NA,CASSALQRPEAFF,TGTGCCAGCAGTGCTTTACAGAGGCCTGAAGCTTTCTTT
NA,TRBV5-1,TRBJ2-7,NA,CASSSRTVVVQSSYEQYF,TGCGCCAGCAGCTCAAGGACAGTCGTCGTCCAAAGCTCCTACGAGCAGTACTTC
NA,TRBV6-1,TRBJ2-5,NA,CASSLNPGTAILETQYF,TGTGCCAGCAGCCTTAACCCCGGGACGGCCATTCTGGAGACCCAGTACTTC
once,TRBV12-3/TRBV12-4,TRBJ2-2,TRBD1,CASSLAGGASGELFF,TGTGCCAGCAGTTTGGCAGGGGGCGCGAGCGGGGAGCTGTTTTTT
many,TRBV20-1,TRBJ2-7,TRBD2,CSAREEGLASYEQYF,TGCAGTGCTAGAGAGGAGGGACTAGCGTCCTACGAGCAGTACTTC
many,TRBV28,TRBJ1-1,NA,CASSLGVGAFF,TGTGCCAGCAGTTTAGGGGTGGGAGCTTTCTTT
many,TRBV2,TRBJ1-5,NA,CASSESALGNQPQHF,TGTGCCAGCAGTGAATCAGCACTCGGGAATCAGCCCCAGCATTTT
many,TRBV7-9,TRBJ2-5,NA,CASSPTIRETQYF,TGTGCCAGCAGCCCGACTATTCGAGAGACCCAGTACTTC
many,TRBV6-1,TRBJ2-7,NA,CASSQRTPGWDEQYF,TGTGCCAGCAGTCAACGGACGCCAGGCTGGGACGAGCAGTACTTC
few,TRBV6-1,TRBJ1-5,NA,CASRGTANQPQRF,TGTGCCAGCAGAGGGACGGCCAATCAGCCCCAGCGTTTT
NA,TRBV12-3/TRBV12-4,TRBJ2-5,TRBD1,CASSSPGQLGETQYF,TGTGCCAGCAGTTCTCCGGGACAGTTAGGAGAGACCCAGTACTTC
NA,TRBV28,TRBJ2-7,NA,CASLKPMGRLGEQYF,TGTGCCAGCCTGAAACCTATGGGACGGCTCGGGGAGCAGTACTTC
NA,TRBV7-8,TRBJ1-2,TRBD1,CASSLGTGGADYGYTF,TGTGCCAGCAGCCTCGGGACAGGGGGCGCTGACTATGGCTACACCTTC